Below, one T cell receptor beta chain is given with its context. The authors negatively isolated CD8+ and CD4+ T cells and FACS-enriched TEMRA cells. The CDR3 contains 12 residues. Trimming cost V 3 bases and J 3 bases, with 6 bases left between them. This specimen comes from a study of CD8 T cells in Susac syndrome. The overall study: Active disease was present in roughly 6 of the sequenced Susac syndrome patients, and remission in about eight. When their blood was taken, patients with Susac syndrome were therapy-naive, taking corticosteroids, or taking intravenous immunoglobulin alone.

cDNA came from around 0.5 to 1 ug RNA primed by random hexamers. TCRdb analysed the immunoSEQ multiplex PCR reads with MiXCR anew, one entry per CDR3 protein. The data show 150,000 to 190,000 distinct CDR3 sequences, roughly 95% seen once. Sequencing was performed on CD4+ T cells from PBMCs. The source is a human donor with Susac syndrome. The rearrangement links TRBV12-3 or TRBV12-4 to TRBJ2-7, with D perhaps matching TRBD1 (5 bases). The CDR3 coding sequence is TGTGCCAGCAGTTTGACAGACTACGAGCAGTACTTC. Its protein product is CASSLTDYEQYF.